This T cell receptor beta chain is drawn from a study of T cells expressing NK-cell markers. Study outcomes and limitations: Dominant NKG2C+ clonotypes accounted for roughly 1.0-8% of CD8+ T cells in 5 to 7 donors. Where several donors were concerned, these clonotypes also led the CD3+CD56-NKG2C+ fraction.

The CDR3 has 15 residues. Germline values: CDR1 KGHDR, CDR2 SFDVKD. TCRdb re-called the 5' RACE reads and catalogs CDR3 proteins one per entry, DNA excluded. This sample contains under 600,000 distinct CDR3 sequences. Points on this clonotype: Its antigen remains unknown.

Sequencing was performed on blood T cells: a sorted CD56 or NKG2C T cell subset, CD4+ or CD8+ T cells, or bulk PBMC T cells (not recorded which). The chain couples TRBV24-1 to TRBJ2-1. The clonotype comes from a woman aged 50 to 60 in good health. CDR3: CATSEFRDYYNEQFF.